The 26 T cell receptor beta chains presented below share a single source sample, sequenced in a study of cytomegalovirus exposure and HLA in healthy donors. Use of 60 Vbeta and 13 Jbeta primers characterized the PCR. TCRdb's table, derived via immunoSEQ multiplex PCR, lists solely in-frame clones and lacks some. Here the sample table reports roughly 60,000 clones. Material for sequencing was PBMCs. These receptor sequences come from a woman between 18 and 30 years old in good health and CMV-seronegative.

V is TRBV5-1 and J is TRBJ1-2; 9 bases map to TRBD1. CDR3 length: 15 amino acids. The J segment lost 6 bases and the V segment lost 4 bases, leaving 10 bases of the junction unmatched. Germline loops: CDR1 SGHRS, CDR2 YFSETQ. The CDR3 is CASSQLPGQGNGYTF. The CDR3 DNA sequence: TGCGCCAGCAGCCAACTTCCGGGACAGGGAAATGGCTACACCTTC.

The rearrangement links TRBV9 to TRBJ1-2; 8 positions match TRBD1. The CDR3 spans 15 residues. V lost 4 bases to trimming and J lost 6 bases; unmatched junction nucleotides: 11. Germline loops: CDR1 SGDLS, CDR2 YYNGEE. DNA for the CDR3: TGTGCCAGCAGCACCTTCGGACAGGGAACTAATGGCTACACCTTC. It encodes CASSTFGQGTNGYTF.

The chain couples TRBV9 to TRBJ2-3; 9 nucleotides match TRBD1. With V trimmed by 3 bases and J by 0 bases, 14 bases remained unmatched. Germline assignment: CDR1 SGDLS and CDR2 YYNGEE. The CDR3 has 19 amino acids. CDR3 DNA sequence: TGTGCCAGCAGCGCAACCTCGGGACAGGGCTTTACTAGCACAGATACGCAGTATTTT. Protein sequence: CASSATSGQGFTSTDTQYF. The full variable domain, rest sourced from reference TRBV9 and TRBJ2-3, is DSGVTQTPKHLITATGQRVTLRCSPRSGDLSVYWYQQSLDQGLQFLIQYYNGEERAKGNILERFSAQQFPDLHSELNLSSLELGDSALYFCASSATSGQGFTSTDTQYFGPGTRLTVL.

The V call is TRBV11-1, the J call TRBJ1-1, with unresolved D. This CDR3 is 15 amino acids long. V was shortened by 4 bases and J by 1 base, with 13 bases between the two germline ends. Germline V gives CDR1 SGHAT, CDR2 FQDESV (reference sequence). CDR3 residues: CASSSRSTENTEAFF. The CDR3 coding sequence is TGTGCCAGCAGCTCGCGGTCCACGGAGAACACTGAAGCTTTCTTT.

This chain joins TRBV6-1 and TRBJ2-7, with 7 bases matching TRBD2. CDR3 length: 15 residues. Trimming cost V 4 bases and J 3 bases; bases outside gene matches: 9. The germline gives CDR1 MNHNS, CDR2 SASEGT. CDR3 nucleotide sequence: TGTGCCAGCAGTGGGTATAGCGGGTATCGCTACGAGCAGTACTTC. Residues: CASSGYSGYRYEQYF.

This chain links TRBV25-1 with TRBJ1-4, with 9 bases aligning to TRBD1. Trimming cost V 3 bases and J 5 bases; bases outside gene matches: 7. CDR1 is MGHDK, CDR2 SYGVNS, per germline. The length of the CDR3 is 16 residues. The CDR3 protein is CASSDWGQGGNEKLFF. CDR3 DNA sequence: TGTGCCAGCAGTGATTGGGGACAGGGCGGAAATGAAAAACTGTTTTTT.

The V and J genes are TRBV6-6 and TRBJ2-2, with TRBD2 matching over 11 bases. J gave up 6 bases and V 0 bases, and 3 bases lay outside the gene matches. This CDR3 spans 16 amino acids. In germline, CDR1 is MNHNY, CDR2 SVGAGI (reference sequence). The CDR3 DNA follows: TGTGCCAGCAGTTACTCGAGTAGCGGGGGGGCCGGGGAGCTGTTTTTT. This sequence encodes CASSYSSSGGAGELFF.

The chain joins TRBV7-9 to TRBJ2-5; 8 nucleotides agree with TRBD1. The CDR3 sequence is 15 residues long. J was trimmed by 0 bases and V by 5 bases; bases with no gene match: 5. Germline CDR1 reads SEHNR; CDR2 reads FQNEAQ (reference sequence). CDR3 coding DNA: TGTGCCAGCAGCGAAGGGACAGGCTACCAAGAGACCCAGTACTTC. This codes for CASSEGTGYQETQYF.

The chain uses TRBV25-1 and TRBJ1-5; D not resolved. CDR1 and CDR2 (germline): MGHDK, SYGVNS. The CDR3 runs 16 residues. V was shortened by 2 bases and J by 0 bases, with 11 bases between the two germline ends. CDR3 coding DNA: TGTGCCAGCAGTGAAAATATTGAGGGTAGCAATCAGCCCCAGCATTTT. It is translated as CASSENIEGSNQPQHF.

J is TRBJ2-5 and V is TRBV6-6, with 7 bases that match TRBD1. Germline-derived CDR1 and CDR2 are MNHNY and SVGAGI (reference sequence). The V and J ends lost 10 bases and 2 bases, in that order; junction bases with no gene match: 7. This CDR3 has 13 residues. CDR3 bases: TGTGCCATTTCCAGGGGGTCGCAAGAGACCCAGTACTTC. It is translated as CAISRGSQETQYF.

V and J are TRBV5-6 and TRBJ2-7; perhaps TRBD1 as D (6 bases). CDR1 and CDR2 (germline): SGHDT, YYEEEE. With 6 bases removed from V and 0 bases from J, the gap between germline ends came to 10 bases. The CDR3 sequence is 13 residues long. CDR3: CASTRDTSYEQYF. The CDR3 region has the DNA TGTGCCAGCACCCGGGACACCTCCTACGAGCAGTACTTC.

This chain uses TRBV7-2 with TRBJ2-7, with D maybe TRBD1 (6 bases). In germline, CDR1 is SGHTA, CDR2 FQGNSA. The CDR3 has 16 amino acids. The V end lost 5 bases, the J end lost 3 bases, and 20 bases lay between the germline ends. DNA for the CDR3: TGTGCCAGCAGCCCCACCGACCGACAGGACCACTACGAGCAGTACTTC. Translated: CASSPTDRQDHYEQYF.

The rearrangement links TRBV11-1 to TRBJ1-1; D perhaps matches TRBD1 (6 bases). Germline assignment: CDR1 SGHAT and CDR2 FQDESV (reference sequence). The germline V and J ends were trimmed by 1 base and 1 base, with 13 bases remaining between them. The CDR3 contains 16 residues. The CDR3 protein is CASSLEWDTQNTEAFF. As DNA, the CDR3 is TGTGCCAGCAGCTTAGAGTGGGACACCCAGAACACTGAAGCTTTCTTT. The whole variable domain, remainder taken from reference TRBV11-1 and TRBJ1-1, is EAEVAQSPRYKITEKSQAVAFWCDPISGHATLYWYRQILGQGPELLVQFQDESVVDDSQLPKDRFSAERLKGVDSTLKIQPAELGDSAMYLCASSLEWDTQNTEAFFGQGTRLTVV.

J is TRBJ2-2 and V is TRBV4-1; D not certain. V lost 1 base and J 1 base, leaving 7 bases between the germline ends. This CDR3 has 15 amino acids. Germline assignment: CDR1 MGHRA and CDR2 YSYEKL. The CDR3 spells CASSQGPRNTGELFF. CDR3 nucleotide sequence: TGCGCCAGCAGCCAAGGCCCGAGGAACACCGGGGAGCTGTTTTTT.

Here the CDR3 reads CASSIPGTGVQDTQYF. The CDR3 DNA reads as TGTGCCAGTAGTATCCCCGGGACAGGGGTCCAAGATACGCAGTATTTT. The rearrangement uses TRBV19 and TRBJ2-3; 10 nucleotides match TRBD1. This CDR3 has 16 residues. The V gene end was trimmed by 3 bases and the J gene end by 5 bases; junction bases not matched to a gene: 8. Germline V gene lookup returns CDR1 LNHDA and CDR2 SQIVND (reference sequence).

This chain uses TRBV9 with TRBJ2-1; 12 bases are shared with TRBD1. Per germline, CDR1 SGDLS and CDR2 YYNGEE. Germline trimming cut 3 bases from V and 7 bases from J; bases unmatched to any gene: 5. This CDR3 region has 15 residues. CDR3 sequence (DNA): TGTGCCAGCAGCGGTGGGACAGGGGGCTGGAATGAGCAGTTCTTC. Translation gives CASSGGTGGWNEQFF.

V and J are TRBV4-1 and TRBJ1-1; D uncertain. CDR1 and CDR2 (germline): MGHRA, YSYEKL. V lost 1 base and J lost 1, with 7 bases in between. This CDR3 comprises 14 residues. Written as DNA, the CDR3 is TGCGCCAGCAGCCAAGGGTTGGCGAACACTGAAGCTTTCTTT. It specifies CASSQGLANTEAFF.

The rearrangement uses TRBV7-9 and TRBJ1-2; D not resolved. Trimming removed 8 bases from V and 3 bases from J, with 10 bases in between. Germline CDR1 reads SEHNR; CDR2 reads FQNEAQ (reference sequence). The CDR3 has 12 amino acids. CDR3 bases: TGTGCCAGCTATAACGGGGACTATGGCTACACCTTC. Its protein product is CASYNGDYGYTF.

The chain has TRBV15 and TRBJ2-7, with D perhaps TRBD2 (5 bases). The V gene lost 1 base and the J gene lost 4 bases, with 8 bases spanning the gap. The CDR3 contains 13 residues. Germline CDR1 LNHNV, CDR2 YYDKDF (reference sequence). In nucleotides, the CDR3 is TGTGCCACCAGCAGAGGACTACCTTACGAGCAGTACTTC. Translating it yields CATSRGLPYEQYF.

The chain combines TRBV9 with TRBJ2-1; no clear D gene. CDR3 size: 13 residues. The V end lost 0 bases, the J end lost 6 bases, and 7 bases lay between the germline ends. Germline CDR1 is SGDLS and CDR2 is YYNGEE. The DNA for the CDR3 is TGTGCCAGCAGCGTAGGAGACTTCAATGAGCAGTTCTTC. Translation gives CASSVGDFNEQFF. The entire variable domain, with the rest obtained from reference TRBV9 and TRBJ2-1, is as follows: DSGVTQTPKHLITATGQRVTLRCSPRSGDLSVYWYQQSLDQGLQFLIQYYNGEERAKGNILERFSAQQFPDLHSELNLSSLELGDSALYFCASSVGDFNEQFFGPGTRLTVL.

The V gene is TRBV5-1, the J gene TRBJ2-7, with 10 bases identical to TRBD2. Germline V gene lookup returns CDR1 SGHRS and CDR2 YFSETQ. The CDR3 length is 14 residues. J lost 7 bases, V lost 1 base, and 5 bases had no gene match. CDR3 DNA sequence: TGCGCCAGCAGCTTGACTAGCGGGGTTCGGGAGCAGTACTTC. Its protein product is CASSLTSGVREQYF.

The chain has TRBV25-1 and TRBJ1-1, with D possibly TRBD1 on 6 matching bases. CDR3 length: 15 amino acids. Germline V gene data show CDR1 as MGHDK and CDR2 as SYGVNS. Deletions cut 5 bases from V and 5 bases from J, with 18 bases between. The CDR3 sequence: CASSPNQGLGTEAFF. The CDR3 coding sequence is TGTGCCAGCAGTCCAAACCAGGGGTTGGGGACTGAAGCTTTCTTT. Looking up the rest from reference TRBV25-1 and TRBJ1-1 gives the full variable domain: EADIYQTPRYLVIGTGKKITLECSQTMGHDKMYWYQQDPGMELHLIHYSYGVNSTEKGDLSSESTVSRIRTEHFPLTLESARPSHTSQYLCASSPNQGLGTEAFFGQGTRLTVV.

The chain carries TRBV19 and TRBJ2-3, with 7 bases lining up with TRBD1. Trimming cost V 5 bases and J 5 bases; bases outside gene matches: 7. The CDR3 has 14 residues. Germline CDR1 and CDR2: LNHDA and SQIVND (reference sequence). CDR3 protein: CASSAKGAGDTQYF. The CDR3 DNA reads TGTGCCAGTAGTGCCAAGGGGGCGGGAGATACGCAGTATTTT.

The chain uses TRBV6-4 and TRBJ2-3; 8 nucleotides agree with TRBD2. There are 14 residues in the CDR3. CDR1 is MRHNA, CDR2 SNTAGT, per germline. With 3 bases clipped from V and 1 base from J, the junction kept 0 bases outside the gene matches. The CDR3 spells CASSERGGTDTQYF. CDR3 sequence (DNA): TGTGCCAGCAGTGAGCGGGGGGGCACAGATACGCAGTATTTT.

This chain joins TRBV25-1 and TRBJ2-3; D might be TRBD1 (6 bases). The CDR3 sequence is 16 residues long. The V gene's germline CDR1 is MGHDK and CDR2 SYGVNS. V was trimmed by 2 bases and J by 0 bases, leaving 12 bases between them. This chain's CDR3 is CASSERHRVSTDTQYF. The CDR3 nucleotides are TGTGCCAGCAGTGAACGTCACAGGGTGAGCACAGATACGCAGTATTTT.

V usage is TRBV30 and J usage is TRBJ1-2; TRBD1 might be the D (5 bases). The CDR3 has 12 residues. V dropped 0 bases and J dropped 6 bases, with 8 bases sitting between them. In germline, CDR1 is GTSNPN, CDR2 SVGIG (reference sequence). CDR3 amino acids: CAWSVIGDGYTF. As DNA, the CDR3 is TGTGCCTGGAGTGTAATAGGGGATGGCTACACCTTC. Supplemented by reference TRBV30 and TRBJ1-2, the full variable domain reads SQTIHQWPATLVQPVGSPLSLECTVEGTSNPNLYWYRQAAGRGLQLLFYSVGIGQISSEVPQNLSASRPQDRQFILSSKKLLLSDSGFYLCAWSVIGDGYTFGSGTRLTVV.